This is a list of T cell receptor beta chains from one sample in a study of T cells in Graves' hyperthyroidism and ophthalmopathy. TCRdb processed the multiplex PCR reads anew with MiXCR; each CDR3 protein has one entry. In the table there are approximately 590,000 distinct CDR3 sequences, around 16% of which are singletons. The sample consisted of blood. These receptors all come from a woman aged 30 to 39 with Graves' hyperthyroidism. The CDR3 runs from the conserved cysteine through the conserved F or W. Each record gives: J gene, clone size, V gene, D gene, CDR3 protein, CDR3 DNA. A D gene is named only where the DNA matches it firmly. Where a row states a size, it is once, few, many or the class of an expanded clone; other rows omit it.

>TRBJ2-2|many|TRBV27|TRBD2
CATRWGGTGELFF
TGTGCCACCCGATGGGGGGGCACCGGGGAGCTGTTTTTT
>TRBJ2-1|many|TRBV3-1|NA
CASSLPNGKQFF
TGTGCCAGCAGCCTACCCAATGGGAAGCAGTTCTTC
>TRBJ2-7|many|TRBV27|NA
CASYGGPPSYEQYF
TGTGCCAGTTACGGAGGACCGCCCTCCTACGAGCAGTACTTC
>TRBJ2-2|many|TRBV7-2|TRBD2
CASSLEGLANTGELFF
TGTGCCAGCAGCTTAGAAGGACTAGCTAACACCGGGGAGCTGTTTTTT
>TRBJ2-5|NA|TRBV30|TRBD2
CAWSLAGGKETQYF
TGTGCCTGGAGTTTAGCGGGAGGGAAAGAGACCCAGTACTTC
>TRBJ2-1|many|TRBV7-2|NA
CASSLIRGATNEQFF
TGTGCCAGCAGCTTGATCCGGGGAGCGACCAATGAGCAGTTCTTC
>TRBJ2-7|NA|TRBV4-3|TRBD2
CASAAGLAGPYEQYF
TGCGCCAGCGCAGCCGGTCTAGCGGGACCCTACGAGCAGTACTTC
>TRBJ2-2|NA|TRBV6-4|NA
CASSAAIGTGELFF
TGTGCCAGCAGTGCGGCAATCGGCACCGGGGAGCTGTTTTTT
>TRBJ2-3|NA|TRBV7-9|TRBD2
CASSPWGISGMRGTDTQYF
TGTGCCAGCAGCCCGTGGGGGATTAGCGGGATGCGTGGCACAGATACGCAGTATTTT
>TRBJ2-1|many|TRBV7-9|NA
CASSFSLGTMSYNEQFF
TGTGCCAGCAGCTTTTCTTTAGGGACCATGTCCTACAATGAGCAGTTCTTC
>TRBJ2-5|NA|TRBV20-1|NA
CSANSGQRETQYF
TGCAGTGCTAACAGCGGCCAGAGAGAGACCCAGTACTTC
>TRBJ2-1|few|TRBV5-4|NA
CASSRGGYNEQFF
TGTGCCAGTTCTCGAGGAGGGTACAATGAGCAGTTCTTC
>TRBJ1-2|many|TRBV2|TRBD1
CASSGRTGSPYGYTF
TGTGCCAGCAGTGGTCGGACAGGGAGTCCCTATGGCTACACCTTC
>TRBJ2-5|few|TRBV9|NA
CASSLSSGTLGETQYF
TGTGCCAGCAGCCTTAGTTCCGGGACATTAGGGGAGACCCAGTACTTC
>TRBJ1-1|many|TRBV30|NA
CAWSVGEVRTEAFF
TGTGCCTGGAGTGTAGGAGAGGTCCGCACTGAAGCTTTCTTT
>TRBJ1-1|many|TRBV6-1|TRBD1
CASSSDRGVTEAFF
TGTGCCAGCAGTTCGGACAGGGGGGTCACTGAAGCTTTCTTT
>TRBJ2-2|few|TRBV4-3|NA
CASSQVAGRAGELFF
TGCGCCAGCAGCCAAGTGGCGGGGCGCGCCGGGGAGCTGTTTTTT
>TRBJ2-3|NA|TRBV24-1|TRBD1
CATSDASGQGVQIMTPSTDTQYF
TGTGCCACCAGTGATGCCTCGGGACAGGGGGTGCAAATTATGACTCCTAGCACAGATACGCAGTATTTT
>TRBJ2-5|few|TRBV6-5|NA
CASSYSRDGSDVETQYF
TGTGCCAGCAGTTACTCTAGGGACGGCAGTGATGTAGAGACCCAGTACTTC
>TRBJ2-1|NA|TRBV29-1|NA
CSVENSMIGGEQFF
TGCAGCGTTGAGAACTCAATGATCGGGGGTGAGCAGTTCTTC
>TRBJ2-1|many|TRBV12-3/TRBV12-4|TRBD2
CASSLLAFLPGLANEQFF
TGTGCCAGCAGTCTTTTGGCCTTCTTACCGGGACTAGCTAATGAGCAGTTCTTC
>TRBJ2-3|few|TRBV20-1|TRBD2
CSARSLAGEGGADTQYF
TGCAGTGCTAGAAGTCTAGCGGGAGAAGGTGGGGCAGATACGCAGTATTTT
>TRBJ2-1|many|TRBV5-1|TRBD2
CASWTGTSLGNEQFF
TGCGCCAGCTGGACCGGGACTAGCCTTGGCAATGAGCAGTTCTTC
>TRBJ1-2|few|TRBV6-2/TRBV6-3|NA
CASNAGSQYGYTF
TGTGCCAGCAATGCAGGGTCCCAGTATGGCTACACCTTC
>TRBJ2-7|NA|TRBV20-1|NA
CSVRGNHEQYF
TGCAGTGTTAGGGGAAACCACGAGCAGTACTTC
>TRBJ1-2|NA|TRBV27|NA
CASSLFGTPTGGSGYTF
TGTGCCAGCAGTTTATTTGGCACCCCCACGGGTGGTTCTGGCTACACCTTC
>TRBJ1-6|many|TRBV28|TRBD1
CASIWDRGFGSPLHF
TGTGCCAGCATTTGGGACAGGGGGTTTGGTTCACCCCTCCACTTT
>TRBJ1-2|few|TRBV7-9|TRBD1
CASSANKGAYGYTF
TGTGCCAGCAGCGCAAACAAGGGGGCCTATGGCTACACCTTC
>TRBJ1-3|NA|TRBV6-5|NA
CASSYLPWSSGNTIYF
TGTGCCAGCAGTTACTTACCCTGGAGCTCTGGAAACACCATATATTTT
>TRBJ2-7|many|TRBV18|NA
CASSPGSYEQYF
TGTGCCAGCAGCCCAGGGTCCTACGAGCAGTACTTC
>TRBJ1-5|few|TRBV19|NA
CASSMGGPNQPQHF
TGTGCCAGTAGTATGGGCGGGCCCAATCAGCCCCAGCATTTT
>TRBJ2-1|NA|TRBV7-6|TRBD2
CASSLAITNAGGGNEQFF
TGTGCCAGCAGCTTAGCTATTACGAATGCCGGGGGGGGAAATGAGCAGTTCTTC
>TRBJ2-2|few|TRBV10-1|NA
CASGTGWRTGELFF
TGCGCCAGCGGAACAGGGTGGAGAACCGGGGAGCTGTTTTTT
>TRBJ2-5|NA|TRBV7-9|NA
CASAYQGSALQETQYF
TGTGCCAGCGCCTATCAGGGGTCCGCGCTCCAAGAGACCCAGTACTTC
>TRBJ1-6|NA|TRBV20-1|NA
CSARAPDGALHF
TGCAGTGCTAGAGCCCCGGACGGGGCCCTCCACTTT
>TRBJ2-1|many|TRBV13|TRBD2
CASSHDGSGSYNEQFF
TGTGCCAGCAGCCACGATGGTAGCGGGAGTTATAATGAGCAGTTCTTC
>TRBJ2-2|few|TRBV4-1|NA
CASSQETRVGTGELFF
TGCGCCAGCAGCCAAGAAACCAGGGTTGGCACCGGGGAGCTGTTTTTT
>TRBJ2-2|few|TRBV15|TRBD2
CATSRDIGLGTGELFF
TGTGCCACCAGCAGAGATATCGGACTAGGTACCGGGGAGCTGTTTTTT
>TRBJ2-2|many|TRBV20-1|TRBD2
CSASPSGRADTGELFF
TGCAGTGCTAGTCCTAGCGGGAGGGCCGACACCGGGGAGCTGTTTTTT
>TRBJ2-7|many|TRBV7-2|NA
CASSLSWTETYEQYF
TGTGCCAGCAGCTTAAGCTGGACGGAGACCTACGAGCAGTACTTC
>TRBJ2-7|many|TRBV12-3/TRBV12-4|NA
CASSSRTFYEQYF
TGTGCCAGCAGTTCGAGGACATTCTACGAGCAGTACTTC
>TRBJ2-7|few|TRBV19|TRBD2
CASSLAGGPEEQYF
TGTGCCAGTAGTTTGGCGGGAGGGCCGGAAGAGCAGTACTTC